This T cell receptor beta chain was identified during a study of patients and donors after allogeneic stem cell transplantation. V lost 6 bases and J 5 bases, leaving 14 bases between the germline ends. The CDR3 covers 13 residues. One entry per CDR3 protein results from TCRdb running MiXCR on the RT-PCR reads. The table records about 410,000 distinct CDR3 sequences, around 16% of them present only once. The rearrangement joins TRBV12-3 or TRBV12-4 to TRBJ2-7; D remains unclear. The clonotype originates from a human donor who was either an allogeneic HSCT recipient or a stem cell or donor lymphocyte infusion donor (not recorded which). It is not recorded whose cells these are; they may come from a transplant donor. Sequencing was performed on blood, either unsorted or a sorted T cell fraction (not recorded which). Here the CDR3 reads CASRLSLTHEQYF. Here the CDR3 DNA reads TGTGCCAGCAGATTATCCCTCACCCACGAGCAGTACTTC.